This T cell receptor beta chain is from a study of T cells after posttransplantation cyclophosphamide. Treatment was busulfan-fludarabine conditioning, a marrow graft, and cyclophosphamide on days +3 and +4. The germline gives CDR1 SGHRS, CDR2 YFSETQ. The V and J ends lost 2 bases and 8 bases respectively, with 11 bases between them. The CDR3 loop spans 14 amino acids. Clones were sequenced by immunoSEQ multiplex PCR, and TCRdb holds only the in-frame ones, with some missing. The data contain approximately 45,000 clones, 90% of them singletons. V usage is TRBV5-1 and J usage is TRBJ1-6, with D possibly TRBD1 on 6 matching bases. The receptor was isolated from a male patient aged 55-69 years who received an allogeneic stem cell transplant from a related donor and was CMV-positive. Some T cells may be transferred from the graft donor. This specimen consisted of PBMCs, obtained roughly 59 days after allogeneic stem cell transplant with posttransplant cyclophosphamide. CDR3 DNA sequence: TGCGCCAGCAGCTTCTATGGGGGCGATTCACCCCTCCACTTT. Translating it yields CASSFYGGDSPLHF. Drawing the rest from reference TRBV5-1 and TRBJ1-6, the complete variable domain is KAGVTQTPRYLIKTRGQQVTLSCSPISGHRSVSWYQQTPGQGLQFLFEYFSETQRNKGNFPGRFSGRQFSNSRSEMNVSTLELGDSALYLCASSFYGGDSPLHFGNGTRLTVT.